This T cell receptor (beta chain) was sequenced for a study of patients and donors after allogeneic stem cell transplantation. This clonotype was found a few times. From the RT-PCR reads, TCRdb called clonotypes with MiXCR, one entry per CDR3 protein. This table holds 28,000 or so distinct CDR3 sequences, approximately 7% found once. Sequenced sample: blood, either unsorted or a sorted T cell fraction (not recorded which). The source is a human donor who was either an allogeneic HSCT recipient or a stem cell or donor lymphocyte infusion donor (not recorded which). It is not recorded whose cells these are; they may come from a transplant donor.

The DNA of the CDR3 is TGTGCCAGCAGCCCAATGGTAGTGCCGTACCAAGAGACCCAGTACTTC. Translated: CASSPMVVPYQETQYF. The chain employs TRBV7-9 and TRBJ2-5; D is undetermined. Germline V lookup: CDR1 SEHNR, CDR2 FQNEAQ (reference sequence). Trimming removed 5 bases at V and 0 bases at J, with 16 bases between. The length of the CDR3 is 16 residues.